This is a list of T cell receptor beta chains from one sample in a study of control samples from healthy donors and cancer patients. Generated by immunoSEQ multiplex PCR, the TCRdb table keeps only in-frame clones and is missing some. The table includes 150,000 to 200,000 clones, around nine tenths detected once. Sequenced sample: blood. The receptor set was obtained from a man aged 25 to 45 in good health. Both conserved end residues are part of each CDR3. D genes are given only for firm matches. The size of a clone is reported for some rows only, either as once, few or many, or as a class for expanded clones.

>TRBJ1-6|.|.|TRBV3-1/TRBV3-2
TGTGCCAGCAGCCAAGCCTATATTGCGGCCCTCCACTTT
CASSQAYIAALHF
>TRBJ2-2|once|.|TRBV2
TGTGCCAGCAGTGATAGAGCGGCCGGGGAGCTGTTTTTT
CASSDRAAGELFF
>TRBJ2-7|.|TRBD2|TRBV9
TGTGCCAGCAGCGTAGGACCAGGGACTAGCGGGGTTCCTTCCGACGAGCAGTACTTC
CASSVGPGTSGVPSDEQYF
>TRBJ1-2|.|.|TRBV4-2
TGTGCCAGCAGCCAAGGGAACTCCCGGGGCTACACCTTC
CASSQGNSRGYTF
>TRBJ1-5|.|TRBD1|TRBV30
TGTGCCTGGAGTGTACAGGGGGGTCAGCCCCAGCATTTT
CAWSVQGGQPQHF
>TRBJ2-7|.|.|TRBV27
TGTGCCAGCAGTTTATCCCCGACCTACGAGCAGTACTTC
CASSLSPTYEQYF
>TRBJ2-3|.|.|TRBV11-3
TGTGCCAGCAGCTTTGGCTCGCAAACCACAGATACGCAGTATTTT
CASSFGSQTTDTQYF
>TRBJ1-6|.|.|TRBV30
TGTGCCTTAGGGACTGGGGGCCGCCCATCCTCCTATAATTCACCCCTCCACTTT
CALGTGGRPSSYNSPLHF
>TRBJ1-1|.|.|TRBV10-2
TGCGCCAGCAGTCCCCCCCAGTTTCGGATGGACACTGAAGCTTTCTTT
CASSPPQFRMDTEAFF
>TRBJ2-2|.|TRBD1|TRBV19
TGTGCCAGTAGTAACAACAGGGGGGCCGGGGAGCTGTTTTTT
CASSNNRGAGELFF
>TRBJ1-5|.|.|TRBV6-5
TGTGCCAGCAGAGACAGATATCAGCCCCAGCATTTT
CASRDRYQPQHF
>TRBJ1-2|.|.|TRBV2
TGTGCCAGCAGCGAGGGTTATGGCTACACCTTC
CASSEGYGYTF
>TRBJ2-7|.|.|TRBV19
TGTGCCAGTAGTTACGTCTCGGGAGCCTACGAGCAGTACTTC
CASSYVSGAYEQYF
>TRBJ2-7|.|.|TRBV5-6
TGTGCCAGCAGCTTGGTTCAGGCTAAGGACGAGCAGTACTTC
CASSLVQAKDEQYF
>TRBJ2-5|.|.|TRBV27
TGTGCCAGCAGTTTCTATTTTCTCCCCTCACTGACTAGAAAAGAGACCCAGTACTTC
CASSFYFLPSLTRKETQYF
>TRBJ2-7|once|.|TRBV10-3
TGTGCCATCAGTGACTCCGGGGGCGCTACCTACGAGCAGTACTTC
CAISDSGGATYEQYF
>TRBJ1-5|.|.|TRBV18
TGTGCCAGCTCACCGGGGGGCTCTCAGCCCCAGCATTTT
CASSPGGSQPQHF
>TRBJ2-1|once|TRBD1|TRBV19
TGTGCCAGTTCAGGCCCGACAGGGGGAGAGCAGTTCTTC
CASSGPTGGEQFF
>TRBJ1-1|.|.|TRBV9
TGTGCCAGCACCGAAATGACGGGGAGTACTGAAGCTTTCTTT
CASTEMTGSTEAFF
>TRBJ1-1|.|.|TRBV7-8
TGTGCCAGCGCAGTCAGGGGGAACACTGAAGCTTTCTTT
CASAVRGNTEAFF
>TRBJ1-2|.|.|TRBV10-3
TGTGCCATCAGAATTGAGACGGTGCTTAACTATGGCTACACCTTC
CAIRIETVLNYGYTF
>TRBJ2-1|.|.|TRBV4-2
TGTGCCAGCAGCCAAGATGGGCACAGGGCTAACAATGAGCAGTTCTTC
CASSQDGHRANNEQFF
>TRBJ1-1|.|.|TRBV10-1
TGCGCCAGCAGCGCGGGACCGAACACTGAAGCTTTCTTT
CASSAGPNTEAFF
>TRBJ2-1|.|TRBD2|TRBV12-5
TGTGCTAGTGGCGCCGATAGCGGGGTGGCCTACAATGAGCAGTTCTTC
CASGADSGVAYNEQFF
>TRBJ2-5|.|.|TRBV7-2
TGTGCCAGCAGCTTAGGGTCTTTAAGAGAGACCCAGTACTTC
CASSLGSLRETQYF
>TRBJ1-2|.|.|TRBV6-5
TGTGCCAGCAGTTACTCCGGGGGGGCAGTGGACTATGGCTACACCTTC
CASSYSGGAVDYGYTF
>TRBJ2-4|once|.|TRBV4-1
TGCGCCAGCAGCCACGGAGGTGGGAGCCTGAGGGGAGCCAAAAACATTCAGTACTTC
CASSHGGGSLRGAKNIQYF
>TRBJ1-6|.|.|TRBV27
TGTGCCAGCAGTGTCAGTTTTGCCCTTAATTCACCCCTCCACTTT
CASSVSFALNSPLHF
>TRBJ1-4|.|.|TRBV6-2/TRBV6-3
TGTGCCAGCACCCCAGGGTCCCATGAAAAACTGTTTTTT
CASTPGSHEKLFF
>TRBJ1-6|.|.|TRBV4-3
TGCGCCAGCAGCCAGGGAGCAAATTCACCCCTCCACTTT
CASSQGANSPLHF
>TRBJ1-1|.|.|TRBV19
TGTGCCAGTAGCCTATGGGGGATGAACACTGAAGCTTTCTTT
CASSLWGMNTEAFF
>TRBJ2-6|.|.|TRBV2
TGTGCCAGCACTCCGTCTGGGGCCAACGTCCTGACTTTC
CASTPSGANVLTF
>TRBJ1-1|.|.|TRBV3-1/TRBV3-2
TGTGCCAGCAGCCACCTAGGGGGTTACACTGAAGCTTTCTTT
CASSHLGGYTEAFF
>TRBJ2-3|few|TRBD2|TRBV10-1
TGCGCCAGCAGTGAAATCCACTCTAGCGGGCTAGATACGCAGTATTTT
CASSEIHSSGLDTQYF
>TRBJ1-5|.|.|TRBV5-6
TGTGCCAGCAGCCTATTCGCCGGGGGCGGGGGCAATCAGCCCCAGCATTTT
CASSLFAGGGGNQPQHF
>TRBJ2-7|.|TRBD2|TRBV11-2
TGTGCCAGCAGCTTAGGGGGGGGAGGGGCCTACGAGCAGTACTTC
CASSLGGGGAYEQYF
>TRBJ2-7|.|.|TRBV3-1/TRBV3-2
TGTGCCAGCAGCCAACGGGGACTTTCGCGTGTAGTGGAGCAGTACTTC
CASSQRGLSRVVEQYF
>TRBJ1-5|.|TRBD1|TRBV2
TGTGCCAGCACCGGGACAGTTAGCAATCAGCCCCAGCATTTT
CASTGTVSNQPQHF
>TRBJ1-5|once|TRBD1|TRBV29-1
TGCAGCGTCTGGGACAGGACAGATCAGCCCCAGCATTTT
CSVWDRTDQPQHF
>TRBJ1-5|.|.|TRBV5-1
TGCGCCAGCAGCTCGGTGGGGGGCCGGAATCAGCCCCAGCATTTT
CASSSVGGRNQPQHF
>TRBJ1-1|.|.|TRBV7-2
TGTGCCAGCAGCACCGGCGTATCTGACGGGACGGAGGTTTTCTTT
CASSTGVSDGTEVFF
>TRBJ1-6|.|.|TRBV27
TGTGCCAGCACAGGAACCACTAATTCACCCCTCCACTTT
CASTGTTNSPLHF
>TRBJ2-7|once|.|TRBV4-3
TGCGCCAGCAGCCAAGAGAGGACGGACACCTACGAGCAGTACTTC
CASSQERTDTYEQYF
>TRBJ1-5|.|.|TRBV19
TGTGCCAGCAAACCAGGGGCAGGTAGCAATCAGCCCCAGCATTTT
CASKPGAGSNQPQHF
>TRBJ1-4|once|.|TRBV2
TGTGCCAGCAGTTCGCCTAGGGAAAAACTGTTTTTT
CASSSPREKLFF
>TRBJ2-1|.|TRBD2|TRBV4-3
TGCGCCAGCAGCCAAGATTTGGCTAGCGGGGGGTCACTGCAGTTCTTC
CASSQDLASGGSLQFF
>TRBJ2-5|.|TRBD1|TRBV7-9
TGTGCCAGCAGCTTAGGTCAGGGGGTGGAGACCCAGTACTTC
CASSLGQGVETQYF
>TRBJ2-7|.|.|TRBV6-5
TGTGCCAGCAGTCTTTCGCCTGTCAGCTCCTACGAGCAGTACTTC
CASSLSPVSSYEQYF
>TRBJ1-1|.|.|TRBV30
TGTGCCTGGGGCCCCTACACTGAAGCTTTCTTT
CAWGPYTEAFF
>TRBJ2-5|few|.|TRBV5-1
TGCGCCAGCAGCCACGGGACACACACCGTCTCAGAGACCCAGTACTTC
CASSHGTHTVSETQYF
>TRBJ1-5|once|TRBD1|TRBV7-8
TGTGCCAGCAGCTTAGGAGACGGGGACAGGGCCAATCAGCCCCAGCATTTT
CASSLGDGDRANQPQHF
>TRBJ2-7|.|TRBD1|TRBV28
TGTGCCAGCAGCTTCAGGACAGGGGGCGCGGGGGAGCAGTACTTC
CASSFRTGGAGEQYF
>TRBJ2-2|.|TRBD2|TRBV4-3
TGCGCCAGCAGCCAAGATCTTGGGGCTAGCGGGTACACCGGGGAGCTGTTTTTT
CASSQDLGASGYTGELFF
>TRBJ1-2|.|TRBD1|TRBV12-5
TGTGCTAGTGGCCAACAACGCCTAGGGGGCGCCGGGTATGGCTACACCTTC
CASGQQRLGGAGYGYTF